Included here is one TCR beta chain sequence, with context. Its specificity is unknown. Use of 60 Vbeta and 13 Jbeta primers characterized the PCR. In the study's own analysis: Unique TCR beta chains totaled 65 million to 95 million in a later count, with roughly 10 million of them shared. The table came from immunoSEQ multiplex PCR; TCRdb's copy has only in-frame clones and leaves some out. Clone size and the V and J calls come from that table; the DNA yielded D and trimming. The sample holds about 110,000 clones, approximately 80% seen once. V lost 6 bases, J lost 6 bases, and 14 bases lay in between. Germline values: CDR1 WNHNN, CDR2 SYGVQD (reference sequence). The CDR3 is 13 residues long. The data stem from a study of cytomegalovirus exposure and HLA in healthy donors. Regarding the study as a whole: Later analysis identified several of the most significant clusters that appeared linked to common viral pathogens. Indistinguishable V segments, including TRBV6-2 and TRBV6-3, were excluded.

This TCR came from a woman aged 25 to 39 in good health and CMV-seronegative. Sequenced input: PBMCs. This chain links TRBV10-1 with TRBJ1-2; D is unresolved. The CDR3: CASSPGVSNGYTF. The DNA for the CDR3 is TGCGCCAGCAGCCCCGGAGTGAGTAATGGCTACACCTTC.